The rows below give T cell receptor beta chains drawn from one sample of a study of blood T cell repertoires in COVID-19. The repertoire was sequenced with immunoSEQ multiplex PCR; TCRdb's copy has only in-frame clones and lacks some. The sample shows tens of thousands of clones, 85% of them seen only once. The sequencing sample was made of peripheral blood. These receptors all stem from a human donor with acute or convalescent COVID-19. The donor label of this sample is uncertain. CDR3s include the opening cysteine and the closing phenylalanine or tryptophan. Fields, in order: D gene, clone size, V gene, CDR3 length, J gene, CDR3 DNA, CDR3 protein. The D gene is left open where the match is weak. Clone size appears in some rows only: once, few, many, or a class for an expanded clone.

TRBD1	.	TRBV2	14	TRBJ1-6	TGTGCCAGCTACGACGGACAGGGTCGGTCACCCCTCCACTTT	CASYDGQGRSPLHF
TRBD2	.	TRBV7-2	16	TRBJ2-7	TGTGCCAGCAGCTTGGGGAGCGCTAGCGGGACTTACGAGCAGTACTTC	CASSLGSASGTYEQYF
.	once	TRBV4-3	15	TRBJ1-2	TGCGCCAGCAGCCAAGGATTTGCAGGCGACTATGGCTACACCTTC	CASSQGFAGDYGYTF
TRBD2	.	TRBV18	15	TRBJ2-7	TGTGCCAGCTCACCACCGACTAGCGGGGGTTACGAGCAGTACTTC	CASSPPTSGGYEQYF
TRBD2	.	TRBV5-1	16	TRBJ2-7	TGCGCCAGCAGCTTCGGACTAGCGGGAGGAGAATACGAGCAGTACTTC	CASSFGLAGGEYEQYF
.	.	TRBV14	14	TRBJ1-1	TGTGCCAGCAGCCAATTAAACGGGAACACTGAAGCTTTCTTT	CASSQLNGNTEAFF
TRBD1	.	TRBV6-5	15	TRBJ1-1	TGTGCCAGCACCCAGCGGACAGGGGGGCTCACTGAAGCTTTCTTT	CASTQRTGGLTEAFF
.	.	TRBV7-2	15	TRBJ2-3	TGTGCCAGCAGCCCCCCTTTCGCGGGGTCCGATACGCAGTATTTT	CASSPPFAGSDTQYF
.	.	TRBV16	15	TRBJ1-1	TGTGCCAGCAGCCCCCGGGGGGGGTTGAACACTGAAGCTTTCTTT	CASSPRGGLNTEAFF
.	.	TRBV12-3/TRBV12-4	12	TRBJ1-2	TGTGCCAGCAGTTTAGCTACTGTAGGCTACACCTTC	CASSLATVGYTF
.	.	TRBV3-1/TRBV3-2	15	TRBJ2-5	TGTGCCAGCAGCCAAGCAGGGACTCTAAAGGAGACCCAGTACTTC	CASSQAGTLKETQYF
.	.	TRBV27	13	TRBJ2-1	TGTGCCAGCAGTTCATCCCTCGGCAATGAGCAGTTCTTC	CASSSSLGNEQFF
TRBD1	.	TRBV19	16	TRBJ1-2	TGTGCCAGTACGACCGGGACAGGGGGCGGATTCTATGGCTACACCTTC	CASTTGTGGGFYGYTF
.	.	TRBV3-1/TRBV3-2	16	TRBJ2-1	TGTGCCAGCAGCCAAGAGGTCCTTCCCCCGAGCAATGAGCAGTTCTTC	CASSQEVLPPSNEQFF
TRBD2	.	TRBV7-2	12	TRBJ2-1	TGTGCCAGCAGCCCGGAGCGGGGGGCGGGGTTCTTC	CASSPERGAGFF
TRBD1	.	TRBV19	15	TRBJ1-6	TGTGCCAGTAGCGGTGTTTACAGGGGGAATTCACCCCTCCACTTT	CASSGVYRGNSPLHF
.	.	TRBV7-9	13	TRBJ1-1	TGTGCCAGCAGCAGTACTTGGACAGCTGAAGCTTTCTTT	CASSSTWTAEAFF
.	.	TRBV28	12	TRBJ2-1	TGTGCCAGCAGTTTAGTGGCCAATGAGCAGTTCTTC	CASSLVANEQFF
TRBD1	.	TRBV11-2	13	TRBJ1-1	TGTGCCAGCAGCTTAGGGACAGGGTATGAAGCTTTCTTT	CASSLGTGYEAFF
TRBD1	.	TRBV30	16	TRBJ1-1	TGTGCCTGGACTACCCTCGGGACAGGACAGAACACTGAAGCTTTCTTT	CAWTTLGTGQNTEAFF
TRBD2	once	TRBV30	15	TRBJ2-3	TGTGCCTGGAGGGCGACTAGCGGGAGTTCAGATACGCAGTATTTT	CAWRATSGSSDTQYF
.	.	TRBV7-2	14	TRBJ1-2	TGTGCCAGCAGCTTTGCAGGTCCCAGCGGCGGCTACACCTTC	CASSFAGPSGGYTF
.	.	TRBV7-2	15	TRBJ1-1	TGTGCCAGCAGCTTAGATCAGGGATCGGACACTGAAGCTTTCTTT	CASSLDQGSDTEAFF
.	.	TRBV30	13	TRBJ2-5	TGTGCCTGGAGGGGGAGGAGACAAGAGACCCAGTACTTC	CAWRGRRQETQYF
.	.	TRBV24-1	16	TRBJ2-3	TGTGCCACCAGTGAAAGTGGGCGCTACAACACAGATACGCAGTATTTT	CATSESGRYNTDTQYF
.	.	TRBV10-3	12	TRBJ1-3	TGTGCCATCAGTGAGCAAGGAAACACCATATATTTT	CAISEQGNTIYF
.	once	TRBV7-9	14	TRBJ1-5	TGTGCCAGCAGCTTGGGGGGGGTCGGTCAGCCCCAGCATTTT	CASSLGGVGQPQHF
.	.	TRBV7-9	14	TRBJ1-6	TGTGCCAGCAGCTTAACAAATTATAATTCACCCCTCCACTTT	CASSLTNYNSPLHF